The clone carrying this TCR beta chain came up a few times. This record comes from a study of T cells in Graves' hyperthyroidism and ophthalmopathy. Exclusions: uncontrolled infection, other autoimmune disease, pregnancy, lactation. The CDR3 length is 14 residues. Germline loops: CDR1 MNHEY, CDR2 SVGEGT. The V gene end was trimmed by 4 bases and the J gene end by 14 bases; junction bases not matched to a gene: 5. The TCR beta CDR3 regions underwent amplification using RNA transcripts as the source. TCR CDR3 underwent first-round RT-PCR with the HTBI primer set. TCRdb re-called the multiplex PCR reads through MiXCR, storing one row per CDR3 protein. The sample lists 500,000 to 700,000 distinct CDR3 sequences, roughly 17% occurring once.

Sequences were obtained from blood. The V and J genes are TRBV6-2 or TRBV6-3 and TRBJ2-1, with 16 nucleotides matching TRBD2. This clonotype originated in a woman between 18 and 29 years old with Graves' hyperthyroidism. In nucleotides, the CDR3 is TGTGCCAGCAGTTCGGGACTAGCGGGGGGGCCGAAGTTCTTC. As protein: CASSSGLAGGPKFF.